The clone carrying this T cell receptor beta chain appeared a few times. Per the germline V gene, CDR1 is SGDLS and CDR2 is YYNGEE. V was pared by 0 bases and J by 8 bases, with 12 bases between. The CDR3 is made up of 14 amino acids. The data derive from a study of human T cells and chemical hapten exposure. Background on the study: Upper-back patches of 0.01% DPC were read at 6 days.

Time point given: patch test 1, 2 weeks after DPC sensitization. Treatment of the sample: therapeutic diphenylcyclopropenone sensitization with weekly scalp DPC. Investigators collected blood before applying each patch test. TCRdb itself ran the RACE reads through MiXCR, one entry per CDR3 protein. Here the sample spans about 120,000 distinct CDR3 sequences, roughly an eighth being singletons. The sequence was obtained from a man aged 18-30 years with alopecia areata. Some clones in this sample may be carry-over from other donors' samples. The chain couples TRBV9 to TRBJ2-4; D call uncertain. Sequenced material: whole blood, taken in connection with sensitization to the hapten diphenylcyclopropenone (DPC). CDR3 amino acids: CASSVARLSDIQYF. CDR3 coding DNA: TGTGCCAGCAGCGTAGCCAGGCTCAGTGACATTCAGTACTTC.